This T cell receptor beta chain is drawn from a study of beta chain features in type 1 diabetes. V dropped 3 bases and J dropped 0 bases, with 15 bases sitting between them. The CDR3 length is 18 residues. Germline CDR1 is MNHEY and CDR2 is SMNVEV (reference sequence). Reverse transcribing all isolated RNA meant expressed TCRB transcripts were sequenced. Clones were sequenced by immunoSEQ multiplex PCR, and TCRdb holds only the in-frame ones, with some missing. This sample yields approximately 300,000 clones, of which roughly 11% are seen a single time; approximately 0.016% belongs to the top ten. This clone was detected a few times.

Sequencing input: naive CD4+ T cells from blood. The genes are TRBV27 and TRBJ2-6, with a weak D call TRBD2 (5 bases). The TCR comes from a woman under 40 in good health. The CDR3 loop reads CASSFVGEPSSGANVLTF. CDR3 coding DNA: TGTGCCAGCAGTTTTGTTGGGGAGCCTAGCTCTGGGGCCAACGTCCTGACTTTC. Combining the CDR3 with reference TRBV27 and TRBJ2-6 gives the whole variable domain EAQVTQNPRYLITVTGKKLTVTCSQNMNHEYMSWYRQDPGLGLRQIYYSMNVEVTDKGDVPEGYKVSRKEKRNFPLILESPSPNQTSLYFCASSFVGEPSSGANVLTFGAGSRLTVL.